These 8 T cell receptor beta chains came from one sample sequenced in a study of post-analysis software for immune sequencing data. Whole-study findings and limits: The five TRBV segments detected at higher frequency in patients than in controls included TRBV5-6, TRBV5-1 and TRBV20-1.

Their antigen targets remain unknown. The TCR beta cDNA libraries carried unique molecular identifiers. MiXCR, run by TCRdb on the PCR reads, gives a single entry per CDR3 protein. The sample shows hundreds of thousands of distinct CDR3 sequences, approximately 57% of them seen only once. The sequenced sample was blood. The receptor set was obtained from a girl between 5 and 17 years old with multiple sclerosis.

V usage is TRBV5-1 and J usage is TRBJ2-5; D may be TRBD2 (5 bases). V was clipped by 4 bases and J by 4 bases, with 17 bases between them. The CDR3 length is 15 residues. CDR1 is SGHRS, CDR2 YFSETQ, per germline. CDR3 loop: CASSLSRSGTETQYF. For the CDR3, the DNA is TGCGCCAGCAGCCTTTCCCGTTCGGGAACAGAGACCCAGTACTTC. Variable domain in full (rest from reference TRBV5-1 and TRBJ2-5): KAGVTQTPRYLIKTRGQQVTLSCSPISGHRSVSWYQQTPGQGLQFLFEYFSETQRNKGNFPGRFSGRQFSNSRSEMNVSTLELGDSALYLCASSLSRSGTETQYFGPGTRLLVL.

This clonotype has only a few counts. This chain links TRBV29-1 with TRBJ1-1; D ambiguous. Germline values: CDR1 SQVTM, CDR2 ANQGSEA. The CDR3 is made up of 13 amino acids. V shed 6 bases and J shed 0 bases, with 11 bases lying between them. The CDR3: CSVQEQLNTEAFF. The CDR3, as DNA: TGCAGCGTGCAAGAGCAATTGAACACTGAAGCTTTCTTT.

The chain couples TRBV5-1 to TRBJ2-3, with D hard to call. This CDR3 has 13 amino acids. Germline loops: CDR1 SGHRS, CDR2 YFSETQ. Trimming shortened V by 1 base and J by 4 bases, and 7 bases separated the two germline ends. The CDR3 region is CASSLSPADTQYF. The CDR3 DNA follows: TGCGCCAGCAGCTTGTCCCCCGCAGATACGCAGTATTTT.

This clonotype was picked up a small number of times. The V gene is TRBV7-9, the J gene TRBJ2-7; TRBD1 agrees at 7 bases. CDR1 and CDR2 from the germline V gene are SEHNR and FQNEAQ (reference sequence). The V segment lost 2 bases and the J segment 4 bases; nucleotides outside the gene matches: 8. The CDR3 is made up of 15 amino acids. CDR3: CASSLRRDRNYEQYF. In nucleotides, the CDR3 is TGTGCCAGCAGCTTACGCAGGGACAGAAATTACGAGCAGTACTTC.

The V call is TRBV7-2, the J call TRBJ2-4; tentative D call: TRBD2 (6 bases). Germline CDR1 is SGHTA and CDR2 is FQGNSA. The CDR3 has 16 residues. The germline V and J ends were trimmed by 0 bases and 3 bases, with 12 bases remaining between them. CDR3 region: CASSLAGGTVKNIQYF. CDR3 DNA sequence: TGTGCCAGCAGCTTAGCAGGCGGGACGGTCAAAAACATTCAGTACTTC.

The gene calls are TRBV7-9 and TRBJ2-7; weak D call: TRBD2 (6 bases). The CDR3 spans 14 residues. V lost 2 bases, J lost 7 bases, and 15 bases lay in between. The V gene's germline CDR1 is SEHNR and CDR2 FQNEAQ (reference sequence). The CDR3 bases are TGTGCCAGCAGCTTACGGGTAGGAGGGCGGGAGCAGTACTTC. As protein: CASSLRVGGREQYF. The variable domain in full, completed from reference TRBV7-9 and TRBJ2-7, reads DTGVSQNPRHKITKRGQNVTFRCDPISEHNRLYWYRQTLGQGPEFLTYFQNEAQLEKSRLLSDRFSAERPKGSFSTLEIQRTEQGDSAMYLCASSLRVGGREQYFGPGTRLTVT.

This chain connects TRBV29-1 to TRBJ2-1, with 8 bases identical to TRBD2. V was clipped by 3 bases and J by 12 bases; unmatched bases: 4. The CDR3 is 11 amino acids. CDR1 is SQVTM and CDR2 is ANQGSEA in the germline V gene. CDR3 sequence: CSVDPGLVQFF. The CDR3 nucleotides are TGCAGCGTTGACCCGGGACTAGTGCAGTTCTTC.

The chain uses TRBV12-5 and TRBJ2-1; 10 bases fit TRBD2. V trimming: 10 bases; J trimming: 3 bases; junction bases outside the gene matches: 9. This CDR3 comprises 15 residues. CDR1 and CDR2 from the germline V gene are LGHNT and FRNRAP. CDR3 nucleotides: TGTGCTACGAGCCTCCGGACTAGCGGCTACAATGAGCAGTTCTTC. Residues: CATSLRTSGYNEQFF.